This section outlines one TCR beta chain sequence together with its context. The clone's antigen remains unknown. Base qualities are not recorded, but no much larger clone differs from it by a single base. There are 15 amino acids in the CDR3, from cysteine to phenylalanine inclusive. Left in the record is the CDR3 DNA by itself, 45 bases read in frame from the first base. A distance of 5 bases separates the germline ends of V and J, which lose 2 bases and 0 bases respectively. According to the germline V gene, CDR1 reads MDHEN and CDR2 reads SYDVKM. This entry belongs to a study of blood T cell repertoires in COVID-19 (dated by TCRdb to the early 2020s). Broadly, across the study: Samples from collaborators originated in the United States, Italy and Spain and spanned both the acute and convalescent phases of COVID-19. The dataset comprised deeply sampled blood TCRbeta repertoires from subjects exposed to, actively infected with, or recovered from COVID-19. Sample metadata almost always included a de-identified subject ID, COVID-19 status, age in years and sex. The prospective study material was composed of cDNA or gDNA derived from T cells, B-cell-depleted T cells, or PBMCs. Where available, HLA class I and class II types were obtained from metadata supplied by the sample provider rather than from assay-based typing. The samples were drawn from the first 160 participants of the ongoing ImmuneRACE study and from 1,254 subjects provided by 6 global collaborators. The repertoires were released in a freely available public database meant as a resource for research on the immune response to SARS-CoV-2. General study outcomes and caveats: The quantity of clinical and demographic metadata differed by source and by participant and was supplied without curation.

Each collaborating institution followed its own protocols to collect whole blood in K2EDTA tubes. For TCRbeta analysis, collaborators shipped samples in one of three forms: frozen whole blood, isolated PBMCs, or DNA extracted from either of those sample types. TCRbeta CDR3 regions were amplified from genomic DNA using the immunoSEQ Assay, a bias-controlled multiplex PCR. On the study's bioinformatics: The number of nucleated cells in each sample was estimated by amplification of reference gene primers within the assay. To quantify the absolute abundance of each unique TCRbeta CDR3 rearrangement, sequence reads were collapsed and filtered. Productive Simpson clonality was computed per sample as the square root of Simpson's diversity index over productive rearrangements. TCRdb's version of the immuneACCESS table is confined to in-frame rearrangements and falls short of the full clone set. An unresolved V gene accounts for under half of the shortfall where checked; the remainder is of unknown origin. That table gives V, J and clone size, and the DNA gave D and trimming. A total of about 98,000 clones appear in this sample, about 85% of them only once. The ten largest clones take up 4% to 5.5% of the sample.

The sequence came from a man in his 70s with acute or convalescent COVID-19. The receptor chain draws on TRBV28 and TRBJ1-6; no D segment can be confidently identified. Specimen: peripheral blood. This receptor has the CDR3 CASSLAGSYNSPLHF. The DNA reads as follows: TGTGCCAGCAGTTTAGCAGGCTCCTATAATTCACCCCTCCACTTT.